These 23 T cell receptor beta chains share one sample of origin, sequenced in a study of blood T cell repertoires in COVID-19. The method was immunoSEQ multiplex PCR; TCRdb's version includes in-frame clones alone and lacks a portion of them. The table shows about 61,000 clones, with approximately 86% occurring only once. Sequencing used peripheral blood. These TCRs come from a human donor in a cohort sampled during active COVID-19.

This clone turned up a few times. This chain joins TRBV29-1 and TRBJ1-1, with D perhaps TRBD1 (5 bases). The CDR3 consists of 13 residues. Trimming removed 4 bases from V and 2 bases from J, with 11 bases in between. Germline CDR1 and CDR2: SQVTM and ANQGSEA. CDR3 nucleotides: TGCAGCGTTGCGAAGCAGGGTAACACTGAAGCTTTCTTT. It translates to CSVAKQGNTEAFF.

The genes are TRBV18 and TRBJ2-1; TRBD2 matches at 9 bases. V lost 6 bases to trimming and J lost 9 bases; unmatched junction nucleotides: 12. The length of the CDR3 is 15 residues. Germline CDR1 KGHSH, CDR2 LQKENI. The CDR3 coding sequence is TGTGCCAGCTCCCAACCACCTAGCGGGATAGGTGAGCAGTTCTTC. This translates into CASSQPPSGIGEQFF. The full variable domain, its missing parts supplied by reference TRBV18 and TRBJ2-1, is NAGVMQNPRHLVRRRGQEARLRCSPMKGHSHVYWYRQLPEEGLKFMVYLQKENIIDESGMPKERFSAEFPKEGPSILRIQQVVRGDSAAYFCASSQPPSGIGEQFFGPGTRLTVL.

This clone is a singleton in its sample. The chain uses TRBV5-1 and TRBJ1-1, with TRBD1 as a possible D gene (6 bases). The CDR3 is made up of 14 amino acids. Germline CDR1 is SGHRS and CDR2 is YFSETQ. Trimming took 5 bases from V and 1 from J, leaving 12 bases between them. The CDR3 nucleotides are TGCGCCAGCAGTCGGGAAGGGGGGAACACTGAAGCTTTCTTT. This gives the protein CASSREGGNTEAFF.

The CDR3 spells CASSLVAGMNEQFF. The CDR3 nucleotides read TGTGCCAGCAGCTTAGTAGCGGGAATGAATGAGCAGTTCTTC. V and J are TRBV7-9 and TRBJ2-1; 8 bases align to TRBD2. Germline V gives CDR1 SEHNR, CDR2 FQNEAQ (reference sequence). J lost 7 bases, V lost 1 base, and 3 bases had no gene match. CDR3 length: 14 amino acids.

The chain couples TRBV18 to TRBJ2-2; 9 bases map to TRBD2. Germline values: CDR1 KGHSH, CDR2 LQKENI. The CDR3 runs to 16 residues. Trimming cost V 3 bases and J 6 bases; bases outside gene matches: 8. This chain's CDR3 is CASSPISGSYPGELFF. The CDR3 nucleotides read TGTGCCAGCTCACCCATTAGCGGGAGCTACCCCGGGGAGCTGTTTTTT.

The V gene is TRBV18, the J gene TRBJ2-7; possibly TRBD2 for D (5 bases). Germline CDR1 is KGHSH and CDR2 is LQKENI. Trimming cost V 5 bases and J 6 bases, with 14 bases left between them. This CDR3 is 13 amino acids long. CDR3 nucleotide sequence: TGTGCCAGCTCATCGTCCGGGGTGGGCGAGCAGTACTTC. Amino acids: CASSSSGVGEQYF.

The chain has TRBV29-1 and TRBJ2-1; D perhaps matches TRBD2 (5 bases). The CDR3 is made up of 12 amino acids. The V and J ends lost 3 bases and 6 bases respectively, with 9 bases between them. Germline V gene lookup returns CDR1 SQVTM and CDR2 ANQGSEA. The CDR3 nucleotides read TGCAGCGTTGACAGCGGAATCAATGAGCAGTTCTTC. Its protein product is CSVDSGINEQFF.

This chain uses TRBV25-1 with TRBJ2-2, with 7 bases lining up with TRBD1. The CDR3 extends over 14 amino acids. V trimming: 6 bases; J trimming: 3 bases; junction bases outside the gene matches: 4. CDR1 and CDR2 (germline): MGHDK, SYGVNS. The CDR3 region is CASSTTGYTGELFF. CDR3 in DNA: TGTGCCAGCAGCACGACAGGGTACACCGGGGAGCTGTTTTTT.

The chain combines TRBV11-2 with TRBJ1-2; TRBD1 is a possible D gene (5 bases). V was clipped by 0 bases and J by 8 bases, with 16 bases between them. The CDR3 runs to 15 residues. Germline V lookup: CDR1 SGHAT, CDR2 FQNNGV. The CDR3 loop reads CASSLDGAASRGYTF. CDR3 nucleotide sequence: TGTGCCAGCAGCTTAGATGGGGCAGCCTCTAGGGGCTACACCTTC.

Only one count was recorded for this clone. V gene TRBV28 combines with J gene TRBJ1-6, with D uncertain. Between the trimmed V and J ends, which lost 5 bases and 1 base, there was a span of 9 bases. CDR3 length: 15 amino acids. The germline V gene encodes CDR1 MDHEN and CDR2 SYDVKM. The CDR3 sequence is CASSDSGSYNSPLHF. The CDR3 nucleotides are TGTGCCAGCAGTGATTCCGGTTCCTATAATTCACCCCTCCACTTT.

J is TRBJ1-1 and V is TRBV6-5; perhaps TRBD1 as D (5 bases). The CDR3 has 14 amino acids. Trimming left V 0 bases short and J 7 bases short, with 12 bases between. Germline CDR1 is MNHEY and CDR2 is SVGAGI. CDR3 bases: TGTGCCAGCAGTTACTCCCAGGGAATGGTTGAAGCTTTCTTT. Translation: CASSYSQGMVEAFF.

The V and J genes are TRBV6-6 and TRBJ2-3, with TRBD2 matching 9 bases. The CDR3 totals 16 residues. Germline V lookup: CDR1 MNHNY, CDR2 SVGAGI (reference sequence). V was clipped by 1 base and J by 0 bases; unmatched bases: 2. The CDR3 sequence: CASSYFSGSSTDTQYF. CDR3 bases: TGTGCCAGCAGTTACTTTAGCGGGAGTAGCACAGATACGCAGTATTTT.

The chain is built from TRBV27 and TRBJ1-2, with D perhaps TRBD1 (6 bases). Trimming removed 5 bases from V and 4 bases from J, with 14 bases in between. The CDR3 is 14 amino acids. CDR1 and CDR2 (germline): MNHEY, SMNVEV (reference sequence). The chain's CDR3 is CASSPLDSSYGYTF. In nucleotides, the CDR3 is TGTGCCAGCAGTCCATTGGACAGCTCCTATGGCTACACCTTC.

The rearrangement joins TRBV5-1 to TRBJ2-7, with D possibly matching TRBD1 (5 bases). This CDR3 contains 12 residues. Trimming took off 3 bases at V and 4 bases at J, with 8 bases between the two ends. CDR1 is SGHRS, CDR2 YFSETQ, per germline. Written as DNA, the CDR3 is TGCGCCAGCAGCTCTCAGGGATACGAGCAGTACTTC. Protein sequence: CASSSQGYEQYF.

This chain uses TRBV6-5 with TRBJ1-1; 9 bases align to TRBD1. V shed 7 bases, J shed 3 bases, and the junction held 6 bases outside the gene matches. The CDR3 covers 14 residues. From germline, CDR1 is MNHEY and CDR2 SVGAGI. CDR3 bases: TGTGCCAGCAATAAACAGGGGGCTGACACTGAAGCTTTCTTT. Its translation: CASNKQGADTEAFF.

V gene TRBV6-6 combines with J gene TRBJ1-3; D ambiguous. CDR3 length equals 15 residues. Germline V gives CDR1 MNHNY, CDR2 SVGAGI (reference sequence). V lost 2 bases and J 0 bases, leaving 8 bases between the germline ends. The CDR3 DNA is TGTGCCAGCAGTTACACGGGGAGCTCTGGAAACACCATATATTTT. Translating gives CASSYTGSSGNTIYF.

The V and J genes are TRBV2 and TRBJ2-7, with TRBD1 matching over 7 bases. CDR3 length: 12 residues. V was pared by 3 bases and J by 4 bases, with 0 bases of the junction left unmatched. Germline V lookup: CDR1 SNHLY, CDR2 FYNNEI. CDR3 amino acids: CASSDRGYEQYF. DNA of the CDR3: TGTGCCAGCAGTGACAGGGGGTACGAGCAGTACTTC.

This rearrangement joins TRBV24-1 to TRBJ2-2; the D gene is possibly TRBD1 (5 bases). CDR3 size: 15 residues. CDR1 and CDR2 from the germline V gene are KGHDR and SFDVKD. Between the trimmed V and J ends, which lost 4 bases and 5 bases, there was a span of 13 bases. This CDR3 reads CATSDPKGRTGELFF. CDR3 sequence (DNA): TGTGCCACCAGTGACCCTAAGGGGCGGACCGGGGAGCTGTTTTTT.

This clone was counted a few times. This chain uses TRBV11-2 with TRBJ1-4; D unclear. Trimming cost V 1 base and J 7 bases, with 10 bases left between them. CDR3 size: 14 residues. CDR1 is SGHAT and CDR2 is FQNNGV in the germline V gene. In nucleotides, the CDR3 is TGTGCCAGCAGCTTAGTAGGGAGAGGTGAAAAACTGTTTTTT. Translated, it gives CASSLVGRGEKLFF.

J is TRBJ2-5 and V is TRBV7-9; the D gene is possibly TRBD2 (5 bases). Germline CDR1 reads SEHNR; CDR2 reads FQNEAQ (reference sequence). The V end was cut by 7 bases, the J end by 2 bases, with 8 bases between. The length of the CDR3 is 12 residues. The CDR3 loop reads CASKPGQETQYF. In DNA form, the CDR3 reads TGTGCCAGCAAACCGGGGCAAGAGACCCAGTACTTC.

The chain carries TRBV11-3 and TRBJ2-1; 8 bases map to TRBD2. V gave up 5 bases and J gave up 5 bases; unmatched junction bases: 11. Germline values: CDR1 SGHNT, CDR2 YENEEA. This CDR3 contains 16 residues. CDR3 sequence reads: CASSQRGAGGHNEQFF. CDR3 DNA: TGTGCCAGCAGCCAGAGGGGTGCGGGAGGACACAATGAGCAGTTCTTC.

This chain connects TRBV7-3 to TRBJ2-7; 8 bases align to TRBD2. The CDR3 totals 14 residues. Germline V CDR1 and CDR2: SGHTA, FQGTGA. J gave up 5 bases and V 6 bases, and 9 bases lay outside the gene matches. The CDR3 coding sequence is TGTGCCAGCAGGAACGCGGGAGGACCTAACGAGCAGTACTTC. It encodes CASRNAGGPNEQYF.

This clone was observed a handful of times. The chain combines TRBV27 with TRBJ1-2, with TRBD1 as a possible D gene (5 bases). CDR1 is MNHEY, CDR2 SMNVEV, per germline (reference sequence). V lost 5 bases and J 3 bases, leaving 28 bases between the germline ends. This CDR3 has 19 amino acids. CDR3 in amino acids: CASSRKLPTVGLTDYGYTF. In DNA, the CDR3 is TGTGCCAGCAGTCGAAAACTCCCGACAGTTGGTCTAACTGACTATGGCTACACCTTC.